These T cell receptor beta chains were read from a single sample in a study of post-analysis software for immune sequencing data. Each CDR3 protein gets one entry after TCRdb re-called the PCR reads with MiXCR. The data show some 690,000 distinct CDR3 sequences, with 25% to 30% seen just once and more than 0.55% held by the top ten. Specimen: blood. Receptors were obtained from a girl aged 5-17 years with multiple sclerosis. CDR3s include the opening cysteine and the closing phenylalanine or tryptophan. D genes are given only for firm matches. Size is stated for part of the rows, as once, few or many counts, or as a class when the clone is expanded.

clone_size	v_call	d_call	j_call	cdr3_nt	cdr3_aa
few	TRBV4-3	NA	TRBJ2-3	TGCGCCAGCAGCCAAGAAGCAGGACCAGGCACAGATACGCAGTATTTT	CASSQEAGPGTDTQYF
NA	TRBV27	NA	TRBJ2-5	TGTGCCAGCAGTTTTGGTCCAGTAGAGACCCAGTACTTC	CASSFGPVETQYF
NA	TRBV20-1	NA	TRBJ1-6	TGCAGTGCTAGCCCTAAGGCCCTCCACTTT	CSASPKALHF
NA	TRBV6-2/TRBV6-3	NA	TRBJ1-5	TGTGCCAGCAGTTACTTCTGGCTAGGTGAATATCAGCCCCAGCATTTT	CASSYFWLGEYQPQHF
few	TRBV29-1	NA	TRBJ1-5	TGCAGCGTCGCCCTGGGCACCAATCAGCCCCAGCATTTT	CSVALGTNQPQHF
few	TRBV20-1	TRBD1	TRBJ2-1	TGCAGTGCTAGAGTCGGACAGGGGAGCTACAATGAGCAGTTCTTC	CSARVGQGSYNEQFF
NA	TRBV7-2	NA	TRBJ2-2	TGTGCCAGCAGCTTACGTACCCTGACCGGGGAGCTGTTTTTT	CASSLRTLTGELFF
NA	TRBV29-1	NA	TRBJ2-7	TGCAGCGTTGAGACGTCAGGGGAGAGCTCCTACGAGCAGTACTTC	CSVETSGESSYEQYF
NA	TRBV4-3	NA	TRBJ2-3	TGCGCCAGCAGCCAAGATAGAACAGGGATTGTCACAGATGCGCAGTATTTT	CASSQDRTGIVTDAQYF
many	TRBV10-3	NA	TRBJ2-5	TGTGCCATCAGACCTGGCGGCGGAGAAGAGACCCAGTACTTC	CAIRPGGGEETQYF
many	TRBV29-1	NA	TRBJ2-7	TGCAGCGTCCGGGACGCAGGCTTTATTGTGCAGTACTTC	CSVRDAGFIVQYF
few	TRBV20-1	TRBD1	TRBJ1-2	TGCAGTGCTAGGGCGACAGGGGTCCCGCTTACCTCCTATGGCTACACCTTC	CSARATGVPLTSYGYTF
NA	TRBV15	TRBD2	TRBJ2-1	TGTGCCACCAGCAGAAATGCCGGGACTAGGACCAAAATCAATGAGCAGTTCTTC	CATSRNAGTRTKINEQFF
NA	TRBV20-1	TRBD1	TRBJ2-3	TGCGGTGCTAGAGTTGTTCAGGGGGTGACAGATACGCAGTATTTT	CGARVVQGVTDTQYF
NA	TRBV20-1	TRBD2	TRBJ2-5	TGCAGTGCTGGGGTAGCGGGGGGGCAGAGAGAGACCCAGTACTTC	CSAGVAGGQRETQYF
few	TRBV20-1	NA	TRBJ2-3	TGCAGTGCGTATGGATTCACAGATACGCAGTATTTT	CSAYGFTDTQYF
NA	TRBV5-5	NA	TRBJ2-1	TGTGCCAGCAGCTCGCCAACGGTAGCGGTCAATGAGCAGTTCTTC	CASSSPTVAVNEQFF
NA	TRBV7-6	TRBD2	TRBJ2-5	TGTGCCAGCAGCTTGGTAGCGGGGGGACTCCAAGAGGCCCAGTACTTC	CASSLVAGGLQEAQYF
NA	TRBV20-1	NA	TRBJ1-5	TGCAGTGCTAGAGTAGGGGGTTATCAGCCCCAGCATTTT	CSARVGGYQPQHF
few	TRBV28	NA	TRBJ2-7	TGTGCCGTTAGCCAGACCCCTTCCTACGAGCAGTACTTC	CAVSQTPSYEQYF
few	TRBV11-2	NA	TRBJ2-1	TGTGCCAGCAGCTTAACGGGCACCTCCTACAATGAGCAGTTCTTC	CASSLTGTSYNEQFF
NA	TRBV4-1	NA	TRBJ1-3	TGCGCCAGCAGCCAAGATGTCGGGACGGGCCCAAGAAACACCATATATTTT	CASSQDVGTGPRNTIYF
NA	TRBV7-2	TRBD1	TRBJ1-5	TGTGCCAGCAGCGCTAGTACAGGGGTAATCAATCAGCCCCAGCATTTT	CASSASTGVINQPQHF
few	TRBV5-1	NA	TRBJ1-1	TGCGCCAGCAGCTCTACTGAAGGTACTGAAGCTTTCTTT	CASSSTEGTEAFF
NA	TRBV12-3/TRBV12-4	NA	TRBJ2-3	TGTGCCAGCAGTTTAAAGAGGGCCTTGGGTGCTAGCACAGATACGCAGTATTTT	CASSLKRALGASTDTQYF
NA	TRBV20-1	NA	TRBJ2-7	TGCAGTGCTAGTAGGCTAGTGGTAACCGAGCAGTACTTC	CSASRLVVTEQYF
NA	TRBV29-1	NA	TRBJ1-2	TGCAGCGTTGCCGGGATCTATGGCTACACCTTC	CSVAGIYGYTF
NA	TRBV4-3	NA	TRBJ2-1	TGCGCCAGCAGCCAAGATCGGGACGGACCTAGCTCCTACAATGAGCAGTTCTTC	CASSQDRDGPSSYNEQFF
NA	TRBV19	TRBD2	TRBJ2-1	TGTGCCAGTAGTATCCGGACTAGCGGGGGTATCCTACAGTTCTTC	CASSIRTSGGILQFF
NA	TRBV7-8	NA	TRBJ2-5	TGTGCCAGCAGCTCCCGGGCCGCCTACCGCGGGCAGTACTTC	CASSSRAAYRGQYF
NA	TRBV7-2	TRBD1	TRBJ2-1	TGTGCCAGCAGCCTCGTCCCGGGACAGGTCTCCAGCTCCTACAATGAGCAGTTCTTC	CASSLVPGQVSSSYNEQFF
NA	TRBV14	NA	TRBJ2-7	TGTGCCAGCAGCCAAGATCAAGGGTCCGAGCAGTACTTC	CASSQDQGSEQYF
many	TRBV5-1	NA	TRBJ2-2	TGCGCCAGCAGCTTGGCCCTGGACACCGGGGAGCTGTTTTTT	CASSLALDTGELFF
many	TRBV7-2	NA	TRBJ2-5	TGTGCCAGCAGCCTCACCGGGACGGGAGAGACCCAGTACTTC	CASSLTGTGETQYF
NA	TRBV28	TRBD2	TRBJ2-1	TGTGCCAGCAGAGCTAGCGGGAGGCTCGAGCAGTTCTTC	CASRASGRLEQFF
NA	TRBV3-1	TRBD1	TRBJ1-5	TGTGCCAGCAGCCCGGACAGGTTTTTTCAGCCCCAGCATTTT	CASSPDRFFQPQHF
few	TRBV10-3	TRBD2	TRBJ2-1	TGTGCCATCATGGGGACTAGCGGCCTAGGTGAGCAGTTCTTC	CAIMGTSGLGEQFF
few	TRBV5-7	NA	TRBJ1-4	TGTGCCAGCAGCTTCTGGGGGCTTGGTGAAAAACTGTTTTTT	CASSFWGLGEKLFF
few	TRBV24-1	TRBD1	TRBJ1-1	TGTGCCACCAGTGCAGGGGGCGGGACTGAAGCTTTCTTT	CATSAGGGTEAFF
few	TRBV20-1	NA	TRBJ1-4	TGCAGTGCTAGACGGGGGGCGTCTAATGAAAAACTGTTTTTT	CSARRGASNEKLFF
few	TRBV6-6	NA	TRBJ2-3	TGTGCCAGCAGTTACTCGACAGGCGCAGATACGCAGTATTTT	CASSYSTGADTQYF
many	TRBV5-1	TRBD1	TRBJ2-3	TGCGCCAGCAGCTTGGCCCCGGGACAGGGTACAGATACGCAGTATTTT	CASSLAPGQGTDTQYF
few	TRBV4-3	NA	TRBJ2-5	TGCGCCAGCAGCCAAGATGCCAGGGGAAGGGTGGAGACCCAGTACTTC	CASSQDARGRVETQYF
few	TRBV6-2/TRBV6-3	NA	TRBJ2-4	TGTGCCAGCAGCGCCCCTAGTCAGTACTTC	CASSAPSQYF
NA	TRBV28	NA	TRBJ2-7	TGTGCCAGCAGTTTATTCGCGCTAGCGCTCTCCTACGAGCAGTACTTC	CASSLFALALSYEQYF
few	TRBV10-3	TRBD2	TRBJ2-3	TGTGCCATCAGCCTAGCGGGGGCACAACCTAGCACAGATACGCAGTATTTT	CAISLAGAQPSTDTQYF
few	TRBV20-1	NA	TRBJ2-5	TGCAGTGCTCGAAGATACGACAGAACAAACCAAGAGACCCAGTACTTC	CSARRYDRTNQETQYF
NA	TRBV20-1	TRBD1	TRBJ2-5	TGCAGTGCTAGAGATGGGGTGGGACAGGGGAGGGAGACCCAGTACTTC	CSARDGVGQGRETQYF
few	TRBV3-1	NA	TRBJ2-7	TGTGCCAGCAGCCAAGTCCCATACGAGCAGTACTTC	CASSQVPYEQYF
NA	TRBV20-1	TRBD1	TRBJ1-1	TGCAGTGCCCTTGGACAGGCCGGGTGGAGCACTGAAGCTTTCTTT	CSALGQAGWSTEAFF
NA	TRBV5-1	NA	TRBJ2-4	TGCGCCAGCAGCTTCTCGGAAGCCAAAAACATTCAGTACTTC	CASSFSEAKNIQYF
NA	TRBV4-1	NA	TRBJ1-5	TGCGCCAGCAGCCAATTAGACAGCAATCAGCCCCAGCATTTT	CASSQLDSNQPQHF
few	TRBV12-3/TRBV12-4	NA	TRBJ1-5	TGTGCCAGCACAGAACGGGTCTCTCAGCCCCAGCATTTT	CASTERVSQPQHF
NA	TRBV11-2	NA	TRBJ1-1	TGTGCCAGCAAAGGGGGTTTGGGCACTGAAGCTTTCTTT	CASKGGLGTEAFF
NA	TRBV6-1	TRBD1	TRBJ2-5	TGTGCCAGCAGTCCATTCACCGGGACAGGTTGGGAACAAGAGACCCAGTACTTC	CASSPFTGTGWEQETQYF
NA	TRBV12-3/TRBV12-4	NA	TRBJ1-2	TGTGTCAGCAGTTTCCCAGTCACGACGGGGAACTATGGCTACACCTTC	CVSSFPVTTGNYGYTF
NA	TRBV20-1	NA	TRBJ2-3	TGCAGTGCTCGGAGAGGGGCCTCCCACGCAGATACGCAGTATTTT	CSARRGASHADTQYF
few	TRBV6-5	NA	TRBJ1-1	TGTGCCAGCAGTAAAACACCGAACACTGAAGCTTTCTTT	CASSKTPNTEAFF
NA	TRBV3-1	NA	TRBJ2-4	TGTGCCAGCAGCTCCGAGGGGATCGTAGTAAACTCCTTTCGGGGAGAGCAGTACTTC	CASSSEGIVVNSFRGEQYF
NA	TRBV20-1	NA	TRBJ1-1	TGCAGTGCATGGTTCGCTGAAGCTTTCTTT	CSAWFAEAFF